The clone carrying this T cell receptor beta chain was counted between two and nine times. As yet, its antigen is unknown. Unique molecular identifiers were built into the TCR beta cDNA libraries. A few hundred thousand cDNA molecules were obtained from around 1 to 9.1 million T cells. TCRdb ran MiXCR on the PCR reads and lists one entry per CDR3 protein. This table holds 650,000 to 900,000 distinct CDR3 sequences, 46% found once. The source of the sample is a study of post-analysis software for immune sequencing data. Across the whole study: Relapsing-remitting, secondary progressive and progressive-relapsing forms made up the multiple sclerosis disease courses.

Study-level findings and limits: Same-batch samples co-clustered strongly by F measure. For normalized Chao1 diversity, multiple sclerosis patients scored significantly lower than controls did.

The TCR was taken from a girl under 18 with multiple sclerosis. The sequenced sample was blood.

This CDR3 reads CSVGPPAGGTEAFF. The CDR3 DNA reads TGCAGCGTTGGCCCCCCAGCCGGGGGCACTGAAGCTTTCTTT. The chain couples TRBV29-1 to TRBJ1-1; a possible D gene is TRBD1 (5 bases). The CDR3 runs 14 residues. V lost 4 bases and J lost 4, with 16 bases in between. Germline CDR1 and CDR2: SQVTM and ANQGSEA. Full variable domain (outside the CDR3, taken from reference TRBV29-1 and TRBJ1-1): SAVISQKPSRDICQRGTSLTIQCQVDSQVTMMFWYRQQPGQSLTLIATANQGSEATYESGFVIDKFPISRPNLTFSTLTVSNMSPEDSSIYLCSVGPPAGGTEAFFGQGTRLTVV.